Included here is one TCR beta chain sequence, with context. This sample is drawn from a study of blood T cell repertoires in COVID-19. As handled by the study authors: How many nucleated cells were present was estimated from reference gene primer amplification. TCRdb's copy holds only in-frame clones and misses some; the assay was immunoSEQ multiplex PCR. That table furnishes V, J and clone size, whereas the DNA furnished D and trimming. The top ten clones hold under 0.85% of a sample with 180,000 or so clones, roughly 90% of them seen once. Recovery meant two consecutive negative NP/OP PCR tests, professional clearance, or resolved symptoms. Sequenced material: PBMCs or T cells enriched from blood (not recorded which). The receptor was isolated from a woman younger than 35 who had recovered from COVID-19.

In nucleotides, the CDR3 is TGTGCCAGCAGTTCCGGGATTAGCAATCAGCCCCAGCATTTT. This sequence encodes CASSSGISNQPQHF. The V call is TRBV27, the J call TRBJ1-5; D gene uncertain. The CDR3 has 14 residues. The germline V gene has CDR1 MNHEY and CDR2 SMNVEV (reference sequence). Between the trimmed V and J ends, which lost 4 bases and 0 bases, there was a span of 7 bases.